The rows below give T cell receptor beta chains drawn from one sample of a study of cytomegalovirus exposure and HLA in healthy donors. The repertoire was sequenced with immunoSEQ multiplex PCR; TCRdb's copy has only in-frame clones and lacks some. The sample has 90,000 to 110,000 clones, about three quarters seen once. The sample consisted of PBMCs. These receptors were taken from a woman aged 40-49 years in good health and CMV-seropositive. The CDR3 runs from the conserved cysteine through the conserved F or W. The D gene is left open where the match is weak. Where a row states a size, it is once, few, many or the class of an expanded clone; other rows omit it.

V,J,size,D,CDR3,DNA
TRBV7-7,TRBJ2-5,once,TRBD1,CASSLRYRGQETQYF,TGTGCCAGCAGCTTAAGATACAGGGGGCAAGAGACCCAGTACTTC
TRBV7-6,TRBJ2-5,NA,TRBD1,CASSLINRGYQETQYF,TGTGCCAGCAGCTTAATAAACAGGGGGTATCAAGAGACCCAGTACTTC
TRBV25-1,TRBJ2-7,few,TRBD1,CASSPRGRYDEQYF,TGTGCCAGCAGTCCGAGGGGGCGGTACGACGAGCAGTACTTC
TRBV7-9,TRBJ1-1,NA,NA,CSSSSFGRRRNTKAFF,TGTTCCAGCAGCTCCTTCGGCCGCAGGAGGAACACTAAAGCTTTCTTT
TRBV28,TRBJ1-2,NA,NA,CASSLVVSRGGYTF,TGTGCCAGCAGTTTAGTAGTCTCCCGGGGGGGCTACACCTTC
TRBV6-5,TRBJ2-7,NA,TRBD2,CASRSGTSDFYEQYF,TGTGCCAGCAGGTCCGGGACTAGCGATTTCTACGAGCAGTACTTC
TRBV5-6,TRBJ1-2,NA,NA,CASSPGWQAYGYTF,TGTGCCAGCAGCCCCGGATGGCAGGCCTATGGCTACACCTTC
TRBV6-1,TRBJ2-7,NA,TRBD1,CASGDRGGVVYEQYF,TGTGCCAGCGGGGACAGGGGTGGAGTTGTCTACGAGCAGTACTTC
TRBV5-6,TRBJ2-1,NA,TRBD1,CASSRGQGWGYNEQFF,TGTGCCAGCAGCCGGGGACAGGGGTGGGGATACAATGAGCAGTTCTTC
TRBV11-2,TRBJ2-1,NA,TRBD2,CASSPSGSSYNEQFF,TGTGCCAGCAGCCCGAGCGGGAGCTCCTACAATGAGCAGTTCTTC
TRBV4-3,TRBJ1-2,few,NA,CASSQVGGDYGYTF,TGCGCCAGCAGCCAAGTGGGGGGGGACTATGGCTACACCTTC
TRBV2,TRBJ2-7,NA,NA,CASSVGGHSYEQYF,TGTGCCAGCAGTGTTGGGGGCCACTCCTACGAGCAGTACTTC
TRBV7-6,TRBJ2-1,NA,TRBD2,CASSLALSGSKVYEQFF,TGTGCCAGCAGCTTAGCCCTTAGCGGGAGTAAAGTGTATGAGCAGTTCTTC
TRBV4-1,TRBJ2-5,NA,TRBD2,CASSRGTFSGMIQETQYF,TGCGCCAGCAGCCGAGGGACGTTTAGCGGGATGATCCAAGAGACCCAGTACTTC
TRBV5-4,TRBJ1-2,once,TRBD1,CASRQPGTGGENGYTF,TGTGCCAGCCGACAACCCGGGACAGGGGGCGAGAATGGCTACACCTTC
TRBV7-2,TRBJ2-5,NA,TRBD2,CASSLGLADQETQYF,TGTGCCAGCAGCTTAGGTCTAGCGGACCAAGAGACCCAGTACTTC
TRBV28,TRBJ1-3,few,NA,CASSLTVNTIYF,TGTGCCAGCAGTCTGACAGTTAACACCATATATTTT
TRBV7-9,TRBJ2-3,few,NA,CASSLLFGGSSTDTQYF,TGTGCCAGCAGCTTATTATTTGGTGGCTCTAGCACAGATACGCAGTATTTT
TRBV29-1,TRBJ2-1,NA,NA,CSVENPKLGRPFF,TGCAGCGTCGAAAACCCCAAATTAGGGAGGCCGTTCTTC
TRBV9,TRBJ1-4,NA,TRBD1,CASSETDRGLNEKLFF,TGTGCCAGCAGCGAAACAGACAGGGGGCTAAATGAAAAACTGTTTTTT
TRBV5-8,TRBJ2-2,NA,NA,CASSRRRGATVTGELFF,TGTGCCAGCAGCCGCCGCCGGGGGGCCACGGTCACCGGGGAGCTGTTTTTT
TRBV4-3,TRBJ1-4,NA,NA,CASSQAPTFKTNEKLFF,TGCGCCAGCAGCCAAGCTCCAACATTCAAAACTAATGAAAAACTGTTTTTT
TRBV2,TRBJ2-1,NA,NA,CASSVAESSYNEQFF,TGTGCCAGCAGTGTAGCGGAGAGCTCCTACAATGAGCAGTTCTTC
TRBV7-2,TRBJ1-1,few,TRBD1,CASSPPRDRATEAFF,TGTGCCAGCAGCCCTCCCCGGGACAGGGCCACTGAAGCTTTCTTT
TRBV4-2,TRBJ2-3,NA,TRBD2,CASSWSGVSTDTQYF,TGTGCCAGCAGCTGGAGCGGGGTCAGCACAGATACGCAGTATTTT
TRBV7-8,TRBJ2-1,NA,TRBD1,CASSWRDRYNEQFF,TGTGCCAGCAGCTGGAGGGACAGGTACAATGAGCAGTTCTTC
TRBV7-2,TRBJ2-5,NA,NA,CASSLARDTKTQYF,TGTGCCAGCAGCTTAGCTAGGGACACAAAGACCCAGTACTTC
TRBV5-1,TRBJ2-1,NA,NA,CASSLATYNEQFF,TGCGCCAGCAGCTTGGCTACCTACAATGAGCAGTTCTTC
TRBV5-1,TRBJ2-2,NA,TRBD1,CASSLATGRGTGELFF,TGCGCCAGCAGCTTGGCGACAGGGCGTGGCACCGGGGAGCTGTTTTTT
TRBV2,TRBJ1-2,NA,TRBD1,CASIGGDRGQSYGYTF,TGTGCCAGCATTGGGGGCGACAGGGGTCAGTCGTATGGCTACACCTTC
TRBV9,TRBJ2-1,NA,TRBD2,CASSVGGGSHNEQFF,TGTGCCAGCAGCGTTGGGGGGGGTTCTCACAATGAGCAGTTCTTC
TRBV7-9,TRBJ2-3,NA,TRBD2,CASSRTSGRVDTQYF,TGTGCCAGCAGCAGGACTAGCGGGAGGGTTGATACGCAGTATTTT
TRBV19,TRBJ1-3,NA,NA,CASSLNSGNTIYF,TGTGCCAGTAGTCTTAACTCTGGAAACACCATATATTTT
TRBV5-1,TRBJ2-7,NA,NA,CASSYTSYEQYF,TGCGCCAGCAGTTATACCTCCTACGAGCAGTACTTC
TRBV27,TRBJ2-5,few,TRBD2,CASSRTSGRAPYF,TGTGCCAGCAGCCGGACTAGCGGGAGGGCCCCGTACTTC
TRBV14,TRBJ2-7,NA,TRBD1,CASSQGQGWLYEQYF,TGTGCCAGCAGCCAAGGACAGGGATGGTTGTACGAGCAGTACTTC
TRBV7-9,TRBJ2-1,NA,NA,CASSLLGGWTFSYNEQFF,TGTGCCAGCAGCTTATTGGGGGGATGGACATTCTCCTACAATGAGCAGTTCTTC
TRBV18,TRBJ2-3,NA,NA,CASSSTDTQYF,TGTGCCAGCTCATCAACAGATACGCAGTATTTT
TRBV5-1,TRBJ2-5,NA,NA,CASSLGSQETQYF,TGCGCCAGCAGCTTGGGCAGCCAAGAGACCCAGTACTTC
TRBV18,TRBJ2-5,NA,NA,CASSPTGNTGSETQYF,TGTGCCAGCTCACCAACAGGCAACACAGGGTCAGAGACCCAGTACTTC
TRBV28,TRBJ1-1,NA,NA,CASSPAGYRNTEAFF,TGTGCCAGCAGTCCAGCAGGATATAGGAACACTGAAGCTTTCTTT
TRBV19,TRBJ2-7,few,NA,CASSRGYEQYF,TGTGCCAGTAGTAGAGGGTACGAGCAGTACTTC
TRBV11-2,TRBJ1-5,NA,TRBD1,CASSLGGGQVNQPQHF,TGTGCCAGCAGCTTAGGGGGCGGACAGGTCAATCAGCCCCAGCATTTT
TRBV15,TRBJ1-1,NA,TRBD1,CATSSTGAPGEAFF,TGTGCCACCAGCAGTACAGGGGCCCCCGGTGAAGCTTTCTTT
TRBV6-1,TRBJ2-5,NA,TRBD2,CASSEGGSGETQYF,TGTGCCAGCAGTGAGGGCGGGAGTGGAGAGACCCAGTACTTC
TRBV5-1,TRBJ1-1,NA,TRBD1,CASRDRTGMNTEAFF,TGCGCCAGCAGAGATCGGACAGGGATGAACACTGAAGCTTTCTTT
TRBV6-5,TRBJ1-3,few,NA,CASRYTYRQAGNTIYF,TGTGCCAGCAGGTACACGTACAGGCAGGCTGGAAACACCATATATTTT
TRBV2,TRBJ2-1,NA,TRBD2,CASSEGTSDEQFF,TGTGCCAGCAGTGAGGGGACTAGCGATGAGCAGTTCTTC
TRBV9,TRBJ2-7,NA,TRBD1,CASSHGDRGSYEQYF,TGTGCCAGCAGCCACGGGGACAGGGGGTCCTACGAGCAGTACTTC
TRBV28,TRBJ1-2,NA,NA,CASSLGQSYGYTF,TGTGCCAGCAGTTTAGGCCAGTCGTATGGCTACACCTTC
TRBV15,TRBJ2-5,NA,NA,CATSRGYAGSVQYF,TGTGCCACCAGCAGGGGGTATGCGGGCTCGGTGCAGTACTTC
TRBV2,TRBJ1-2,few,NA,CASRTTTGFYGYTF,TGTGCCAGCAGGACCACTACAGGGTTCTATGGCTACACCTTC
TRBV7-9,TRBJ1-5,few,NA,CASSLLGRETDQPQHF,TGTGCCAGCAGCTTATTAGGCAGGGAAACCGATCAGCCCCAGCATTTT